This is a list of T cell receptor beta chains from one sample in a study of T cells in tuberculosis. Only in-frame clones appear in the TCRdb table, and some are missing; sequencing was by immunoSEQ multiplex PCR. The top ten clones hold approximately 5.9% of a sample with some 34,000 clones, 87% of them seen once. Material: PBMCs, obtained at tuberculosis diagnosis. Receptor source: an adult with tuberculosis. The CDR3 runs from the conserved cysteine through the conserved F or W. Clone size appears in some rows only: once, few, many, or a class for an expanded clone.

CDR3 protein	V gene	J gene	clone size
CASSRRGGNYNEQFF	TRBV7-2	TRBJ2-1	.
CASSTQGALTGEQYF	TRBV5-6	TRBJ2-7	.
CAWGGGYSEQFF	TRBV30	TRBJ2-1	.
CASSLDGGDLGEQYF	TRBV11-3	TRBJ2-7	.
CASRGDGSNSPLHF	TRBV5-1	TRBJ1-6	.
CASREGTFMNTEAFF	TRBV7-2	TRBJ1-1	.
CASRKGHSSNYGYTF	TRBV28	TRBJ1-2	.
CAWSEGGDQPQHF	TRBV30	TRBJ1-5	.
CASSPPPGQIPYGYTF	TRBV18	TRBJ1-2	.
CASSLGPREQYF	TRBV11-3	TRBJ2-7	.
CASRTGLAGGEQYF	TRBV19	TRBJ2-7	.
CASSWTGTPRYSNQPQHF	TRBV4-3	TRBJ1-5	.
CASSPGTHRGEKLFF	TRBV27	TRBJ1-4	.
CASSPGRGAGTEAFF	TRBV25-1	TRBJ1-1	.
CSVPGTYGYTF	TRBV29-1	TRBJ1-2	.
CAWSSRYEQYF	TRBV30	TRBJ2-7	.
CASISGQSNTEAFF	TRBV28	TRBJ1-1	.
CASSQGNGAQGEQYF	TRBV4-3	TRBJ2-7	.
CASSSTLYIGELFF	TRBV27	TRBJ2-2	few
CASSYIAGGAYEQYF	TRBV7-2	TRBJ2-7	.
CASSEALTGWGSDTDTQYF	TRBV6-1	TRBJ2-3	.
CASSSRTGGQPQHF	TRBV6-5	TRBJ1-5	.
CASSFPGQGMNTEAFF	TRBV28	TRBJ1-1	.
CAIQSGTAAYEQYF	TRBV28	TRBJ2-7	.
CASSLGLAGENEQFF	TRBV11-2	TRBJ2-1	.
CASNPRGGGYEQFF	TRBV5-4	TRBJ2-1	.
CASSLGNSDYEQYF	TRBV7-9	TRBJ2-7	.
CASRAGTSGGGRGDTQYF	TRBV10-2	TRBJ2-3	.
CASSHDAVGGRGYTF	TRBV4-3	TRBJ1-2	.
CASSFSLAGLSYEQYF	TRBV28	TRBJ2-7	.
CASSPLAGGIMGEQYF	TRBV18	TRBJ2-7	.
CASSPTSGGTYEQYF	TRBV7-2	TRBJ2-7	.
CASSQERGGRDEQFF	TRBV4-1	TRBJ2-1	.
CASSFGAGGNTGELFF	TRBV7-6	TRBJ2-2	.
CASSLGQGIDEQFF	TRBV5-5	TRBJ2-1	.
CASSPGGLAGPYNEQFF	TRBV19	TRBJ2-1	.
CARELAGVETQYF	TRBV28	TRBJ2-5	.
CSVQRGIYEQYF	TRBV29-1	TRBJ2-7	.
CASSLRGGNQPQHF	TRBV28	TRBJ1-5	.
CASSYLDREDGYTF	TRBV6-5	TRBJ1-2	.
CAWKRERGGTGELFF	TRBV30	TRBJ2-2	.
CASSHPPGQGVEKLFF	TRBV4-1	TRBJ1-4	.